A selection of T cell receptor beta chains follows, all from one sample in a study of shared clonotypes between healthy human individuals. Sequenced by immunoSEQ multiplex PCR; TCRdb stores in-frame clones only, minus some. The data show some 2,100,000 clones, with around 95% seen just once and roughly 0.13% held by the top ten. Sequencing input: naive CD4+ T cells sorted from blood. The receptors here all came from a young man in good health. CDR3s include the opening cysteine and the closing phenylalanine or tryptophan. The order of the fields is V gene, J gene, clone size, D gene, CDR3 protein, CDR3 DNA. A D gene is named only where the DNA matches it firmly. Clone size appears in some rows only: once, few, many, or a class for an expanded clone.

V: TRBV5-1
J: TRBJ2-5
size: .
D: .
CDR3: CASSGGTFGETQYF
DNA: TGCGCCAGCAGCGGAGGGACATTCGGGGAGACCCAGTACTTC

V: TRBV30
J: TRBJ2-3
size: .
D: .
CDR3: CAWSVRADTQYF
DNA: TGTGCCTGGAGTGTACGGGCAGATACGCAGTATTTT

V: TRBV30
J: TRBJ1-2
size: .
D: .
CDR3: CAWSVPGITRGYTF
DNA: TGTGCCTGGAGTGTACCCGGGATCACACGGGGCTACACCTTC

V: TRBV19
J: TRBJ1-5
size: .
D: .
CDR3: CASNGGGGANQPQHF
DNA: TGTGCCAGTAACGGGGGAGGAGGTGCCAATCAGCCCCAGCATTTT

V: TRBV5-5
J: TRBJ2-5
size: .
D: .
CDR3: CASSLAEGTQYF
DNA: TGTGCCAGCAGCTTGGCAGAAGGGACCCAGTACTTC

V: TRBV6-1
J: TRBJ2-7
size: .
D: TRBD2
CDR3: CASSILAGDTYEQYF
DNA: TGTGCCAGCTCCATACTAGCGGGGGACACCTACGAGCAGTACTTC

V: TRBV14
J: TRBJ1-1
size: .
D: .
CDR3: CASSQQGSTEAFF
DNA: TGTGCCAGCAGCCAACAGGGGAGCACTGAAGCTTTCTTT

V: TRBV10-1
J: TRBJ2-7
size: .
D: TRBD2
CDR3: CASSVREGTEQYF
DNA: TGCGCCAGCAGTGTGCGGGAGGGTACCGAGCAGTACTTC

V: TRBV14
J: TRBJ2-7
size: .
D: .
CDR3: CASSQSYLPGLAYEQYF
DNA: TGTGCCAGCAGCCAGTCTTATCTCCCGGGACTCGCCTACGAGCAGTACTTC

V: TRBV29-1
J: TRBJ2-5
size: .
D: .
CDR3: CSVVVGVETQYF
DNA: TGCAGCGTTGTGGTGGGCGTCGAGACCCAGTACTTC

V: TRBV2
J: TRBJ2-6
size: .
D: .
CDR3: CATAGGANVLTF
DNA: TGTGCCACGGCGGGAGGGGCCAACGTCCTGACTTTC

V: TRBV7-9
J: TRBJ1-4
size: .
D: TRBD1
CDR3: CASMTGGKDEKLFF
DNA: TGTGCCAGCATGACAGGGGGCAAGGATGAAAAACTGTTTTTT

V: TRBV2
J: TRBJ2-2
size: .
D: .
CDR3: CASSERQGGTGELFF
DNA: TGTGCCAGCAGTGAAAGACAGGGAGGTACCGGGGAGCTGTTTTTT

V: TRBV10-3
J: TRBJ1-4
size: .
D: .
CDR3: CAISDGGGREKLFF
DNA: TGTGCCATCAGTGATGGGGGAGGGCGTGAAAAACTGTTTTTT

V: TRBV10-3
J: TRBJ1-1
size: .
D: TRBD1
CDR3: CAISESGQGAVTEAFF
DNA: TGTGCCATCAGTGAGTCTGGACAGGGGGCTGTCACTGAAGCTTTCTTT

V: TRBV5-1
J: TRBJ2-5
size: .
D: TRBD2
CDR3: CASSLAPLAGGETQYF
DNA: TGCGCCAGCAGCTTGGCCCCACTAGCGGGGGGAGAGACCCAGTACTTC

V: TRBV28
J: TRBJ1-1
size: few
D: .
CDR3: CASSLNRNTEAFF
DNA: TGTGCCAGCAGTTTAAACAGGAACACTGAAGCTTTCTTT

V: TRBV2
J: TRBJ2-7
size: .
D: .
CDR3: CASSYSGYGYEQYF
DNA: TGTGCCAGCAGTTATTCAGGGTATGGCTACGAGCAGTACTTC

V: TRBV7-2
J: TRBJ2-1
size: .
D: TRBD2
CDR3: CASSSGLAGEQFF
DNA: TGTGCCAGCAGCTCCGGACTAGCAGGTGAGCAGTTCTTC

V: TRBV9
J: TRBJ2-7
size: .
D: .
CDR3: CASSPSGAGSYEQYF
DNA: TGTGCCAGCAGCCCCTCCGGGGCTGGGTCCTACGAGCAGTACTTC

V: TRBV7-9
J: TRBJ2-7
size: .
D: TRBD1
CDR3: CASSRGQPYEQYF
DNA: TGTGCCAGCAGTAGGGGACAGCCCTACGAGCAGTACTTC

V: TRBV6-4
J: TRBJ2-7
size: .
D: .
CDR3: CASSVKSRHPISYEQYF
DNA: TGTGCCAGCAGTGTGAAAAGCAGACATCCTATATCCTACGAGCAGTACTTC

V: TRBV2
J: TRBJ2-3
size: .
D: .
CDR3: CASSNSGGGDTQYF
DNA: TGTGCCAGCAGTAATTCAGGAGGAGGGGATACGCAGTATTTT

V: TRBV6-5
J: TRBJ1-6
size: .
D: .
CDR3: CARSGSYNSPLHF
DNA: TGTGCCAGAAGTGGTTCCTATAATTCACCCCTCCACTTT

V: TRBV5-8
J: TRBJ2-2
size: .
D: TRBD1
CDR3: CASSPTSGQGAYTGELFF
DNA: TGTGCCAGCAGCCCTACTTCGGGACAGGGGGCCTACACCGGGGAGCTGTTTTTT

V: TRBV7-2
J: TRBJ2-5
size: .
D: TRBD2
CDR3: CASSSGLASETQYF
DNA: TGTGCCAGCAGCTCAGGACTAGCCTCAGAGACCCAGTACTTC

V: TRBV7-9
J: TRBJ2-2
size: .
D: TRBD1
CDR3: CASPSGTGTNTGELFF
DNA: TGTGCCAGCCCCTCCGGGACAGGGACGAACACCGGGGAGCTGTTTTTT

V: TRBV5-6
J: TRBJ2-7
size: .
D: TRBD2
CDR3: CASSLGRREEQYF
DNA: TGTGCCAGCAGCTTGGGTAGGCGGGAGGAGCAGTACTTC

V: TRBV7-2
J: TRBJ2-4
size: once
D: TRBD1
CDR3: CASSSGTGPNIQYF
DNA: TGTGCCAGCAGCTCCGGGACAGGGCCCAACATTCAGTACTTC

V: TRBV30
J: TRBJ1-5
size: .
D: .
CDR3: CAWSPLRVFNQPQHF
DNA: TGTGCCTGGAGTCCCTTAAGGGTCTTCAATCAGCCCCAGCATTTT

V: TRBV27
J: TRBJ2-1
size: .
D: TRBD2
CDR3: CAAWGTGGDEQFF
DNA: TGTGCCGCGTGGGGAACGGGAGGAGATGAGCAGTTCTTC

V: TRBV7-9
J: TRBJ2-6
size: .
D: TRBD1
CDR3: CASRHDTGQAGANVLTF
DNA: TGTGCCAGCAGGCATGACACGGGACAGGCTGGGGCCAACGTCCTGACTTTC

V: TRBV5-4
J: TRBJ1-2
size: .
D: .
CDR3: CASSLGQGGYGYTF
DNA: TGTGCCAGCAGCTTGGGTCAGGGTGGCTATGGCTACACCTTC

V: TRBV6-5
J: TRBJ2-7
size: .
D: TRBD1
CDR3: CASSYGDRGIYEQYF
DNA: TGTGCCAGCAGTTACGGCGACAGGGGAATCTACGAGCAGTACTTC

V: TRBV28
J: TRBJ1-6
size: .
D: .
CDR3: CASSLRAISYSPLHF
DNA: TGTGCCAGCAGTTTAAGGGCCATTTCGTATTCACCCCTCCACTTT

V: TRBV6-5
J: TRBJ2-7
size: .
D: TRBD1
CDR3: CASTPTGSSYEQYF
DNA: TGTGCCAGCACTCCGACAGGGTCATCCTACGAGCAGTACTTC

V: TRBV5-1
J: TRBJ2-1
size: .
D: .
CDR3: CASSLVAGYNEQFF
DNA: TGCGCCAGCAGCTTGGTCGCAGGTTACAATGAGCAGTTCTTC

V: TRBV5-1
J: TRBJ2-3
size: .
D: .
CDR3: CASSTDQGTDTQYF
DNA: TGCGCCAGCAGCACCGACCAGGGTACAGATACGCAGTATTTT

V: TRBV10-3
J: TRBJ1-5
size: .
D: TRBD1
CDR3: CAVRDRVNQPQHF
DNA: TGTGCCGTCCGGGACAGGGTCAATCAGCCCCAGCATTTT

V: TRBV19
J: TRBJ2-5
size: .
D: TRBD1
CDR3: CASSTYSGTGEGERRETQYF
DNA: TGTGCCAGTAGTACCTACTCCGGGACAGGGGAGGGAGAGAGGCGAGAGACCCAGTACTTC

V: TRBV28
J: TRBJ1-6
size: .
D: TRBD1
CDR3: CASTGTGAPRALHF
DNA: TGTGCCAGCACTGGGACAGGGGCTCCCAGGGCCCTCCACTTT

V: TRBV27
J: TRBJ1-1
size: once
D: .
CDR3: CATQAGGKIGNTEAFF
DNA: TGTGCCACCCAGGCGGGGGGTAAAATTGGGAACACTGAAGCTTTCTTT

V: TRBV30
J: TRBJ2-7
size: .
D: TRBD1
CDR3: CAWRRQGVLYEQYF
DNA: TGTGCCTGGAGGAGACAGGGGGTCTTATACGAGCAGTACTTC

V: TRBV6-5
J: TRBJ2-5
size: once
D: .
CDR3: CASSSDLGETQYF
DNA: TGTGCCAGCAGCAGCGACCTCGGGGAGACCCAGTACTTC

V: TRBV28
J: TRBJ2-3
size: .
D: TRBD2
CDR3: CASSSLGGGTDTQYF
DNA: TGTGCCAGCAGTTCTCTCGGGGGGGGCACAGATACGCAGTATTTT

V: TRBV7-2
J: TRBJ1-5
size: .
D: TRBD1
CDR3: CASRLGGTGANQPQHF
DNA: TGTGCCAGCAGGTTAGGGGGAACAGGGGCGAATCAGCCCCAGCATTTT

V: TRBV5-6
J: TRBJ2-7
size: .
D: .
CDR3: CASSLGGLGYEQYF
DNA: TGTGCCAGCAGCTTGGGGGGGCTCGGCTACGAGCAGTACTTC

V: TRBV19
J: TRBJ1-1
size: .
D: .
CDR3: CASSIPTGYGTEAFF
DNA: TGTGCCAGTAGTATACCTACAGGGTATGGCACTGAAGCTTTCTTT

V: TRBV18
J: TRBJ2-7
size: .
D: .
CDR3: CASSPFGGNAYEQYF
DNA: TGTGCCAGCTCACCCTTTGGGGGCAACGCCTACGAGCAGTACTTC

V: TRBV6-5
J: TRBJ2-7
size: .
D: TRBD2
CDR3: CASNSRTSGISEQYF
DNA: TGTGCCAGCAATTCTAGGACTAGCGGGATCTCCGAGCAGTACTTC

V: TRBV30
J: TRBJ2-2
size: .
D: .
CDR3: CAWSVGGGTGELFF
DNA: TGTGCCTGGAGTGTTGGTGGGGGGACCGGGGAGCTGTTTTTT

V: TRBV10-3
J: TRBJ2-2
size: .
D: TRBD2
CDR3: CAISSSGTNTGELFF
DNA: TGTGCCATCAGTTCTAGCGGGACTAACACCGGGGAGCTGTTTTTT

V: TRBV5-1
J: TRBJ2-2
size: .
D: .
CDR3: CASSSLTSTGELFF
DNA: TGCGCCAGCAGCTCCCTAACTAGCACCGGGGAGCTGTTTTTT

V: TRBV29-1
J: TRBJ2-7
size: .
D: TRBD1
CDR3: CSVGSRGTGGGEQYF
DNA: TGCAGCGTTGGATCCCGCGGGACAGGGGGGGGCGAGCAGTACTTC

V: TRBV7-8
J: TRBJ2-4
size: .
D: .
CDR3: CASSLGQRYIQYF
DNA: TGTGCCAGCAGCTTAGGACAACGATACATTCAGTACTTC